This T cell receptor (beta chain) was retrieved from a study of blood T cell repertoires in COVID-19. About the study: Sources were T cells, B-cell-depleted T cells, or PBMCs; the material itself was cDNA or gDNA.

Germline assignment: CDR1 LNHDA and CDR2 SQIVND (reference sequence). V lost 7 bases, J lost 4 bases, and 8 bases stayed unmatched. This CDR3 comprises 14 residues. All recovered Cohort 3 donors got two negative PCRs, got clearance, or saw symptom resolution. How the authors handled the data: Using reference gene primer amplification, nucleated cell counts were estimated. The data were produced by immunoSEQ multiplex PCR, yet TCRdb's version contains in-frame clones alone and is incomplete. The V and J calls and clone size are taken from that table; D and trimming were inferred from the DNA. The sample includes 250,000 to 350,000 clones, roughly 86% of them seen just once.

The source material was PBMCs or T cells enriched from blood (not recorded which). This sequence joins TRBV19 and TRBJ2-5, with TRBD1 matching 8 bases. The clonotype comes from a woman under 40 who had recovered from COVID-19. The CDR3: CASTRRGRGETQYF. CDR3 sequence (DNA): TGTGCCAGTACCCGCAGGGGGCGGGGAGAGACCCAGTACTTC.